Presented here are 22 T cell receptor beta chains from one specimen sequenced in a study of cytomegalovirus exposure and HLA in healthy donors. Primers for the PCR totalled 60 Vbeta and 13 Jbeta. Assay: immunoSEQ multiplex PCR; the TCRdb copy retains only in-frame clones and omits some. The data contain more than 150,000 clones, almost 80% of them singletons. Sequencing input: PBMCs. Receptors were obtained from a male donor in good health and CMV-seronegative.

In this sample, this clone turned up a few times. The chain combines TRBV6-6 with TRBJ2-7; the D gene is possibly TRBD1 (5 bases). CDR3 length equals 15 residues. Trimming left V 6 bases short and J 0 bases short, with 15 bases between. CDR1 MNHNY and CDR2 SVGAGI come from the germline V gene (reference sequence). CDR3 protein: CASRSDSQFSYEQYF. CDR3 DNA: TGTGCCAGCAGATCAGACAGCCAATTCTCCTACGAGCAGTACTTC.

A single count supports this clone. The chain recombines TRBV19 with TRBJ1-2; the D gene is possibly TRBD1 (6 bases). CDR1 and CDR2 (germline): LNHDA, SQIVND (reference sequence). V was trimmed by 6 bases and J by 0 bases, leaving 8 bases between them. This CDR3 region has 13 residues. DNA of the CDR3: TGTGCCAGTAGCGACAGGCCTAACTATGGCTACACCTTC. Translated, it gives CASSDRPNYGYTF.

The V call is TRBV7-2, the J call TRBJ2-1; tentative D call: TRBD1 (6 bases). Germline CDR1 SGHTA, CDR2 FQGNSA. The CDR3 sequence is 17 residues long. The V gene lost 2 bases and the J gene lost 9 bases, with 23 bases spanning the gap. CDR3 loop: CASSLRGTPMAVSEQFF. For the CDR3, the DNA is TGTGCCAGCAGCTTAAGGGGGACCCCTATGGCGGTGAGTGAGCAGTTCTTC.

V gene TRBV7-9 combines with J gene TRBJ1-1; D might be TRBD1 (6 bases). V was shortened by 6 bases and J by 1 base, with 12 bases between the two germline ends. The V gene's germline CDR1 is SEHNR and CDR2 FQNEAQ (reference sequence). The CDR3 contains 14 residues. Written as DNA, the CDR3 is TGTGCCAGCAGGCAACAGGGCGCGAACACTGAAGCTTTCTTT. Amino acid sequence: CASRQQGANTEAFF.

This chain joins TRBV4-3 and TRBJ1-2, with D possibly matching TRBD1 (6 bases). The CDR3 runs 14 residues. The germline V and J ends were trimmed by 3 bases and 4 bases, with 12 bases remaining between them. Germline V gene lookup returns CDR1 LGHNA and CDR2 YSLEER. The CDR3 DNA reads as TGCGCCAGCAGCCATAGGGGGTTCAGCTATGGCTACACCTTC. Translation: CASSHRGFSYGYTF.

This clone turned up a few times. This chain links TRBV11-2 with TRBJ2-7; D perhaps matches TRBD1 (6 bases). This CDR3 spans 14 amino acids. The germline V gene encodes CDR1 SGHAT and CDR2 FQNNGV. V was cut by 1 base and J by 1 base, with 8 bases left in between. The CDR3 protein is CASSLVQGSYEQYF. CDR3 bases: TGTGCCAGCAGCTTAGTACAGGGTTCCTACGAGCAGTACTTC. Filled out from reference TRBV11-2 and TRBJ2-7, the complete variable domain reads EAGVAQSPRYKIIEKRQSVAFWCNPISGHATLYWYQQILGQGPKLLIQFQNNGVVDDSQLPKDRFSAERLKGVDSTLKIQPAKLEDSAVYLCASSLVQGSYEQYFGPGTRLTVT.

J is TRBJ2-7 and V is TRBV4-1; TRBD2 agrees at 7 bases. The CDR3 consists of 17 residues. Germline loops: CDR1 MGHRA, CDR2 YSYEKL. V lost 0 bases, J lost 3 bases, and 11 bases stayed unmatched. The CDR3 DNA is TGCGCCAGCAGCCAAGATGGGGGAGGGCCCCCCGACTACGAGCAGTACTTC. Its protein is CASSQDGGGPPDYEQYF.

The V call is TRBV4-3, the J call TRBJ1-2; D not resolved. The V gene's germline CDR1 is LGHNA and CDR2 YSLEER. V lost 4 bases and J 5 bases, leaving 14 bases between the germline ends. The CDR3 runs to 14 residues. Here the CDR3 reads CASSPGEVLYGYTF. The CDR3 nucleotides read TGCGCCAGCAGCCCCGGGGAAGTCCTTTATGGCTACACCTTC.

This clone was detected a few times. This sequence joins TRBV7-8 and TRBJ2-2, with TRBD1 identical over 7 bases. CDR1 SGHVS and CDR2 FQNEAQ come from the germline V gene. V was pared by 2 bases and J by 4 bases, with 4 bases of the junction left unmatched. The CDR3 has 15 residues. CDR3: CASSLLGTVTGELFF. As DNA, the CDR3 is TGTGCCAGCAGCTTATTGGGGACAGTCACCGGGGAGCTGTTTTTT.

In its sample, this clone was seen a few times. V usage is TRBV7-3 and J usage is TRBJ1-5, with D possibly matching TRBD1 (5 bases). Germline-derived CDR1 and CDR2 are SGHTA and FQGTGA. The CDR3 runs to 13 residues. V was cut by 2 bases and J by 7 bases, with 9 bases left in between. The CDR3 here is CASSLGGAQPQHF. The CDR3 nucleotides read TGTGCCAGCAGCTTAGGAGGGGCCCAGCCCCAGCATTTT.

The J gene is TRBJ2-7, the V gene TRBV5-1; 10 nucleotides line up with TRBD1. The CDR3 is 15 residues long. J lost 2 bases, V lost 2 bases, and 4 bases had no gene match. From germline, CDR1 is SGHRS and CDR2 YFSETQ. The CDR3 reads CASSLRDRGPYEQYF. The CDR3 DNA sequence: TGCGCCAGCAGCTTAAGGGACAGGGGTCCCTACGAGCAGTACTTC.

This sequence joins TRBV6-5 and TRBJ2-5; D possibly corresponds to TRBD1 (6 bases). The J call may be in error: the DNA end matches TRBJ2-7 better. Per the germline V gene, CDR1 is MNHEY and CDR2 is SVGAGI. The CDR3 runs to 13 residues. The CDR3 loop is CASSSIQGYEQYF. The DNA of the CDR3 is TGTGCCAGCAGTTCGATACAGGGCTACGAGCAGTACTTC.

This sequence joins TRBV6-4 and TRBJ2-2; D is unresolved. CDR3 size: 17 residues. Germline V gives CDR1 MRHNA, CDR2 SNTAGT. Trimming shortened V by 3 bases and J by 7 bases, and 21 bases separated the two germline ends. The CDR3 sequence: CASSDYLRLLSGGELFF. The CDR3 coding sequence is TGTGCCAGCAGTGATTACCTCAGGCTGCTGAGTGGCGGGGAGCTGTTTTTT.

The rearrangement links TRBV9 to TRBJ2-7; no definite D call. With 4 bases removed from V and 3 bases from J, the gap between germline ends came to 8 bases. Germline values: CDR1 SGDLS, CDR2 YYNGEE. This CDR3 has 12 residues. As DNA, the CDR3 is TGTGCCAGCAGCTCCCAGGACTACGAGCAGTACTTC. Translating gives CASSSQDYEQYF. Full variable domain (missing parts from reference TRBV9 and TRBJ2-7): DSGVTQTPKHLITATGQRVTLRCSPRSGDLSVYWYQQSLDQGLQFLIQYYNGEERAKGNILERFSAQQFPDLHSELNLSSLELGDSALYFCASSSQDYEQYFGPGTRLTVT.

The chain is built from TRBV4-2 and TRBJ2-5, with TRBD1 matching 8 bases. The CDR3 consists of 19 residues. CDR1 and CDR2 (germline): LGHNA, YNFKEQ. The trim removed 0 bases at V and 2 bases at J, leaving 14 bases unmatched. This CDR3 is CASSQDPQAGGAGQETQYF. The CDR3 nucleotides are TGTGCCAGCAGCCAAGATCCTCAGGCAGGGGGCGCGGGGCAAGAGACCCAGTACTTC.

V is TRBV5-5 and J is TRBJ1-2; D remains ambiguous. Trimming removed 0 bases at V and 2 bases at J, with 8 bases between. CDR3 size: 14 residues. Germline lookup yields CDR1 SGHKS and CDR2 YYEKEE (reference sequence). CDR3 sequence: CASSLAWENYGYTF. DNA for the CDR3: TGTGCCAGCAGCTTGGCGTGGGAGAACTATGGCTACACCTTC.

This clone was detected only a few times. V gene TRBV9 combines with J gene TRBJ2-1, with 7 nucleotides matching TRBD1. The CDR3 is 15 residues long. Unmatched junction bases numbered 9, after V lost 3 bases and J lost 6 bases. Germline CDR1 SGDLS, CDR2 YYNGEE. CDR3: CASSEGASATNEQFF. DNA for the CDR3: TGTGCCAGCAGCGAGGGGGCGAGCGCGACCAATGAGCAGTTCTTC. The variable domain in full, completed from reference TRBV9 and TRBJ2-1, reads DSGVTQTPKHLITATGQRVTLRCSPRSGDLSVYWYQQSLDQGLQFLIQYYNGEERAKGNILERFSAQQFPDLHSELNLSSLELGDSALYFCASSEGASATNEQFFGPGTRLTVL.

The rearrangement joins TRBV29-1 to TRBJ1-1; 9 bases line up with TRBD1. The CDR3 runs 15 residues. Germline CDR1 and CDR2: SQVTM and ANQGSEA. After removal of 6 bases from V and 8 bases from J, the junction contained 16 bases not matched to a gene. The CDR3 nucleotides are TGCAGCGTCGGATATTCCGGGACAGGGAAGTGGGAAGCTTTCTTT. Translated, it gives CSVGYSGTGKWEAFF.

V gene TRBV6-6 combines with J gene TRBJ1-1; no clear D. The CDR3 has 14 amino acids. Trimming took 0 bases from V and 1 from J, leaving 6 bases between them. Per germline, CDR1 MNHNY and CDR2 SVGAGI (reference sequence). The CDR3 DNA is TGTGCCAGCAGTTACTCGAGCAAGAACACTGAAGCTTTCTTT. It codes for CASSYSSKNTEAFF.

This chain's CDR3 is CASSLYEQYF. As DNA, the CDR3 is TGTGCCAGCAGCCTATACGAGCAGTACTTC. This chain uses TRBV4-2 with TRBJ2-7; no clear D. Germline V lookup: CDR1 LGHNA, CDR2 YNFKEQ. This CDR3 is built from 10 residues. Between the trimmed V and J ends, which lost 4 bases and 4 bases, there was a span of 2 bases.

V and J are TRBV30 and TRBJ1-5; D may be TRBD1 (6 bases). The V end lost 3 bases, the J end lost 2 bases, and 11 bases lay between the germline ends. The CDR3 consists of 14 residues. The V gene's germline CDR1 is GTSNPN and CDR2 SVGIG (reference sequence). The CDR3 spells CAWRGAGGNQPQHF. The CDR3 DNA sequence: TGTGCCTGGAGAGGGGCAGGGGGCAATCAGCCCCAGCATTTT.

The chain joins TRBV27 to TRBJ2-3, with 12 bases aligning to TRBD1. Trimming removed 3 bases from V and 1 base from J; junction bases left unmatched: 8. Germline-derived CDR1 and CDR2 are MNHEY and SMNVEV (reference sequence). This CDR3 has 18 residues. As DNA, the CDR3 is TGTGCCAGCAGTTTCGCCGGGACAGGGGGCGCGGGCACAGATACGCAGTATTTT. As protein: CASSFAGTGGAGTDTQYF.